A selection of T cell receptor beta chains follows, all from one sample in a study of cytomegalovirus exposure and HLA in healthy donors. Measured with immunoSEQ multiplex PCR; TCRdb has only the in-frame clones, and not every one. This table has 120,000 to 150,000 clones, around 75% appearing once. The sequenced material came from PBMCs. These receptors came from a woman aged 18-29 years in good health and CMV-seronegative. Both conserved end residues are part of each CDR3. The D gene is left open where the match is weak. Some rows mark clone size as missing; the rest say once, few, many or name a class of expanded clone.

clone_size | d_call | j_call | v_call | cdr3_nt | cdr3_aa
few | NA | TRBJ2-2 | TRBV7-2 | TGTGCCAGCAGCACGAGGGGGGAGCTGTTTTTT | CASSTRGELFF
NA | TRBD2 | TRBJ2-3 | TRBV5-1 | TGCGCCAGCAGCCCCGGGACTAGCGGGAGCACAGATACGCAGTATTTT | CASSPGTSGSTDTQYF
NA | TRBD1 | TRBJ2-3 | TRBV6-6 | TGTGCCAGCAGTACAGGGGACGGGGCAGATACGCAGTATTTT | CASSTGDGADTQYF
NA | TRBD1 | TRBJ2-7 | TRBV7-9 | TGTGCCAGCAGCGGGGGGACAGGGGTTGAACACGAGCAGTACTTC | CASSGGTGVEHEQYF
NA | NA | TRBJ2-5 | TRBV5-5 | TGTGCCAGCGGGCAGACGTACCAAGAGACCCAGTACTTC | CASGQTYQETQYF
NA | NA | TRBJ2-1 | TRBV11-2 | TGTGCCAGCAGCCTATTCAATGAGCAGTTCTTC | CASSLFNEQFF
NA | NA | TRBJ2-3 | TRBV7-2 | TGTGCCAGCAGCTTAGTTAAGGGAGGGGGAGATACGCAGTATTTT | CASSLVKGGGDTQYF
few | TRBD1 | TRBJ1-5 | TRBV6-1 | TGTGCCAGCAGTGAATTGGACAGGGGGCAGCCCCAGCATTTT | CASSELDRGQPQHF
once | NA | TRBJ1-2 | TRBV29-1 | TGCAGCGTTGGGGGCCAGTATGGCTACACCTTC | CSVGGQYGYTF
once | TRBD2 | TRBJ2-1 | TRBV7-9 | TGTGCCAGCAGCCCTGGACTAGCGGGTCCCTACAATGAGCAGTTCTTC | CASSPGLAGPYNEQFF
NA | NA | TRBJ1-1 | TRBV6-6 | TGTGCCAGCAGTTACCCCCCAATGGAAGCTTTCTTT | CASSYPPMEAFF
NA | TRBD2 | TRBJ2-1 | TRBV12-5 | TGTGCTAGTGGTTTCGGTAGCGGGAGCTACAATGAGCAGTTCTTC | CASGFGSGSYNEQFF
few | TRBD2 | TRBJ2-7 | TRBV7-2 | TGTGCCAGCAGCCCAGGGACTAGCGTGAGCTCCTACGAGCAGTACTTC | CASSPGTSVSSYEQYF
NA | TRBD1 | TRBJ2-1 | TRBV4-1 | TGCGCCAGCAGCCAAGGGACAGGGGTGGGGAATGAGCAGTTCTTC | CASSQGTGVGNEQFF
NA | TRBD2 | TRBJ2-7 | TRBV5-4 | TGTGCCAGCAGCTTGGGGGCGGGGGGTAAACCGCGCTACGAGCAGTACTTC | CASSLGAGGKPRYEQYF
NA | TRBD2 | TRBJ2-1 | TRBV13 | TGTGCCAGCAGGCTGACTAGCGGAGTTTACAATGAGCAGTTCTTC | CASRLTSGVYNEQFF
few | TRBD1 | TRBJ2-7 | TRBV6-5 | TGTGCCAGCAGTTACTCCGGGGACAGTGGTTACGAGCAGTACTTC | CASSYSGDSGYEQYF
NA | NA | TRBJ2-1 | TRBV19 | TGTGCCAGTAGTATTTCCCCTTCGGGGGGCGATGAGCAGTTCTTC | CASSISPSGGDEQFF
NA | NA | TRBJ1-6 | TRBV7-6 | TGTGCCAGCAGCTTACGGGGGTATAATTCACCCCTCCACTTT | CASSLRGYNSPLHF
NA | NA | TRBJ2-1 | TRBV11-2 | TGTGCCAGCAGCAGGCGGTTTGGGACTGAGAACAATGAGCAGTTCTTC | CASSRRFGTENNEQFF
once | NA | TRBJ2-1 | TRBV15 | TGTGCCACCAGCAGGCCCCGCCGAGATGAGCAGTTCTTC | CATSRPRRDEQFF
NA | TRBD1 | TRBJ1-2 | TRBV12-5 | TGTGCTAGTGGTTTGGAAGAAACCGGGACAGGGACTCCGCTTAACTATGGCTACACCTTC | CASGLEETGTGTPLNYGYTF
NA | TRBD1 | TRBJ2-7 | TRBV28 | TGTGCCAGCAGTCAGGGACAGCCAAAAAACTACGAGCAGTACTTC | CASSQGQPKNYEQYF